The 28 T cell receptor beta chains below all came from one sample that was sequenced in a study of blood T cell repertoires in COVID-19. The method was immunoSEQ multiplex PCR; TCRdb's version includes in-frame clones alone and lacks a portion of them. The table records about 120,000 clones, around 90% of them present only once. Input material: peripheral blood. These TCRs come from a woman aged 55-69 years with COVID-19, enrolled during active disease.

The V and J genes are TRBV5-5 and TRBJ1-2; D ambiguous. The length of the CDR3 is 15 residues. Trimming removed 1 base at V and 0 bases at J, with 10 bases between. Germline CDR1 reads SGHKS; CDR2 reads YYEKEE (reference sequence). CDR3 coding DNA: TGTGCCAGCAGCTTGAGTACTAGGCCTAACTATGGCTACACCTTC. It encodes CASSLSTRPNYGYTF.

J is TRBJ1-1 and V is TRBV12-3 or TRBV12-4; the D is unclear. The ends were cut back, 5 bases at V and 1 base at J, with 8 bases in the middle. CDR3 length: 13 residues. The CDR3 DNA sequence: TGTGCCAGCAGTCAGTCAGAGAACACTGAAGCTTTCTTT. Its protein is CASSQSENTEAFF.

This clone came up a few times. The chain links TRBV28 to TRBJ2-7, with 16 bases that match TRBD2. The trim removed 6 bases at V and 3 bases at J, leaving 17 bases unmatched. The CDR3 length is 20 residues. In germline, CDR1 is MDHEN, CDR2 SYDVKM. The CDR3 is CASSLGYGTSGGVTHYEQYF. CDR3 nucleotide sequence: TGTGCCAGCAGCCTAGGGTATGGGACTAGCGGGGGGGTAACACACTACGAGCAGTACTTC.

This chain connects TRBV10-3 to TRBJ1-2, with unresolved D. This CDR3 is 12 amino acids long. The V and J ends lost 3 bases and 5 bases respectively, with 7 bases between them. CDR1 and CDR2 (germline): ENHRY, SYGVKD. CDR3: CAISDGQYGYTF. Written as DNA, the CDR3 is TGTGCCATCAGTGATGGGCAGTATGGCTACACCTTC.

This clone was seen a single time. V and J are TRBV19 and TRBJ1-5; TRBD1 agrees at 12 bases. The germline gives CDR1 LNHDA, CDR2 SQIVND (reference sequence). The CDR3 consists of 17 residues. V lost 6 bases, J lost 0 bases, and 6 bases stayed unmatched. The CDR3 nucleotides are TGTGCCAGTAGCGCCGGGACAGGGGGCCCTAGCAATCAGCCCCAGCATTTT. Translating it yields CASSAGTGGPSNQPQHF.

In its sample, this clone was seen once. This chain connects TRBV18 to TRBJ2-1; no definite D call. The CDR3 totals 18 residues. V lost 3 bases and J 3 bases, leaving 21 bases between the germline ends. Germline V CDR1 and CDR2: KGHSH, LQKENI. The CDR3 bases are TGTGCCAGCTCACCTCACCCCCCCCGGCAGGCGAGCTACAATGAGCAGTTCTTC. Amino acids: CASSPHPPRQASYNEQFF.

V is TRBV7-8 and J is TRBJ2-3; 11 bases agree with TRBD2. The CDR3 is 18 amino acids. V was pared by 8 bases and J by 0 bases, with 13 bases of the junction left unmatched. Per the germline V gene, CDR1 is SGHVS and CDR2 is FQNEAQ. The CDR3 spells CASSYNLAGGSSTDTQYF. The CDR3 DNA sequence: TGTGCCAGCTCCTACAATCTAGCGGGGGGTTCTAGCACAGATACGCAGTATTTT.

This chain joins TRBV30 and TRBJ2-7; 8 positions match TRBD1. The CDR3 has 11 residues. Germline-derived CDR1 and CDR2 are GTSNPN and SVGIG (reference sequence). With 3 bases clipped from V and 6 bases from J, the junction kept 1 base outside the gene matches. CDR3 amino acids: CAWSGQGEQYF. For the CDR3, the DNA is TGTGCCTGGAGCGGACAGGGCGAGCAGTACTTC.

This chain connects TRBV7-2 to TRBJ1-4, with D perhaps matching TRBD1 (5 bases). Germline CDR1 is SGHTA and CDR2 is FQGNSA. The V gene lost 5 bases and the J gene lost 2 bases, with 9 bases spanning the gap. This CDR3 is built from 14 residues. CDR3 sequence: CASSPRGTNEKLFF. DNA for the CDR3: TGTGCCAGCAGCCCACGGGGGACTAATGAAAAACTGTTTTTT. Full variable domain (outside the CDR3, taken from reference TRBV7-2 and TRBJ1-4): GAGVSQSPSNKVTEKGKDVELRCDPISGHTALYWYRQSLGQGLEFLIYFQGNSAPDKSGLPSDRFSAERTGGSVSTLTIQRTQQEDSAVYLCASSPRGTNEKLFFGSGTQLSVL.

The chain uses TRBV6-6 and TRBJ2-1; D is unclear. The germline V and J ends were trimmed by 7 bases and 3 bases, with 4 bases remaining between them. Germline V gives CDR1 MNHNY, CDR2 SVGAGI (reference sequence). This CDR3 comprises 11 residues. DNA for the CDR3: TGTGCCAGCATCAGCTACAATGAGCAGTTCTTC. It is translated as CASISYNEQFF.

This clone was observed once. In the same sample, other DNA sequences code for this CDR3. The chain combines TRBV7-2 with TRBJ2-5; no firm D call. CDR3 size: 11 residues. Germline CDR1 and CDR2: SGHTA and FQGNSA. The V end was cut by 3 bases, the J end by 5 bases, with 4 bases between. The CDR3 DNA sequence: TGTGCCAGCAGCTTTGGCGAGACCCAGTACTTC. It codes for CASSFGETQYF.

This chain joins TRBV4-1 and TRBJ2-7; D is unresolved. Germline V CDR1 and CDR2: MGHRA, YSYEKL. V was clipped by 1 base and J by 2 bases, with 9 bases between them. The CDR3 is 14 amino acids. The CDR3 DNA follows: TGCGCCAGCAGCCAAGCCGTCCCTCCCTACGAGCAGTACTTC. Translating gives CASSQAVPPYEQYF.

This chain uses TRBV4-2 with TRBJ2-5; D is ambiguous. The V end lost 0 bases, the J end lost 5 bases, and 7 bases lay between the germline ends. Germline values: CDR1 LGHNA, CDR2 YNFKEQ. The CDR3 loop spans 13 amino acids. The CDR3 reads CASSQDRSETQYF. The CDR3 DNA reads TGTGCCAGCAGCCAAGATAGATCGGAGACCCAGTACTTC.

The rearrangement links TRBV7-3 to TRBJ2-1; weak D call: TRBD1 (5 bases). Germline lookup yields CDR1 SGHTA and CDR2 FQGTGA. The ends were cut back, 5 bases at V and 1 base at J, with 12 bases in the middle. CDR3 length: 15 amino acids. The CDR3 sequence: CASSPSRVSYNEQFF. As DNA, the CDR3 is TGTGCCAGCAGCCCGAGCAGGGTTTCCTACAATGAGCAGTTCTTC.

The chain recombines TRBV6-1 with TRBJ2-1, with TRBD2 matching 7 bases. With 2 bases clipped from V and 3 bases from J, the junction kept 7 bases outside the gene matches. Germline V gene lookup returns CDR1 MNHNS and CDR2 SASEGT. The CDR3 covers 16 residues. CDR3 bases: TGTGCCAGCAGTGAATCGATCGCGGGGGTCTACAATGAGCAGTTCTTC. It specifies CASSESIAGVYNEQFF.

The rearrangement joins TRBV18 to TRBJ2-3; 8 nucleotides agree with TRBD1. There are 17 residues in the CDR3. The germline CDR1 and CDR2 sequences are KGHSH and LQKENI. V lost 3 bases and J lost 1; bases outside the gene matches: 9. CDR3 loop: CASSPLPPGQGTDTQYF. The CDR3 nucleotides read TGTGCCAGCTCACCCCTTCCCCCGGGACAGGGCACAGATACGCAGTATTTT.

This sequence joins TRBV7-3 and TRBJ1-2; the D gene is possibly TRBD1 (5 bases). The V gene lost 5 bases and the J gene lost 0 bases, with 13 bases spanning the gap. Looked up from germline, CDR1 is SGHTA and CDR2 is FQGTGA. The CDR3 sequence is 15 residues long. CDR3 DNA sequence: TGTGCCAGCAGCCCACGTACAGGCTCTAACTATGGCTACACCTTC. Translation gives CASSPRTGSNYGYTF.

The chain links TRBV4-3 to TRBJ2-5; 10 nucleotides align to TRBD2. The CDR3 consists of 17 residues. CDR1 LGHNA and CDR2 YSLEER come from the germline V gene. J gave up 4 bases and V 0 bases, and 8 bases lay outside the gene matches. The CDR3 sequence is CASSQDGQRGGRETQYF. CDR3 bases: TGCGCCAGCAGCCAAGATGGTCAGCGGGGGGGCAGAGAGACCCAGTACTTC.

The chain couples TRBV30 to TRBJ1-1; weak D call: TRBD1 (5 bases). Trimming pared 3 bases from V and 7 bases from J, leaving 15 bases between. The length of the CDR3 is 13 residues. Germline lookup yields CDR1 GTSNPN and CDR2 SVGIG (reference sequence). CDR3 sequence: CAWRPDTLFEAFF. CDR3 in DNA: TGTGCCTGGAGACCGGACACCCTTTTTGAAGCTTTCTTT.

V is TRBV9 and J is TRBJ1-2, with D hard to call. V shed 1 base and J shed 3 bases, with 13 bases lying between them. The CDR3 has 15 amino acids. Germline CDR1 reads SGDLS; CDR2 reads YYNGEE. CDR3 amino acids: CASSVQAHQYYGYTF. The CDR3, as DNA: TGTGCCAGCAGCGTACAGGCTCACCAATACTATGGCTACACCTTC. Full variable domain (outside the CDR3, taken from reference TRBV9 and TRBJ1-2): DSGVTQTPKHLITATGQRVTLRCSPRSGDLSVYWYQQSLDQGLQFLIQYYNGEERAKGNILERFSAQQFPDLHSELNLSSLELGDSALYFCASSVQAHQYYGYTFGSGTRLTVV.

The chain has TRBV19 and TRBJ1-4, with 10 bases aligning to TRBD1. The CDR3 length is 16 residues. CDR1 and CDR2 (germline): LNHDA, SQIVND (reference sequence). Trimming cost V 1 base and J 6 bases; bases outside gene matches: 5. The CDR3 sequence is CASSIVQGQGDEKLFF. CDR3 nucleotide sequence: TGTGCCAGTAGTATAGTGCAAGGACAGGGGGATGAAAAACTGTTTTTT.

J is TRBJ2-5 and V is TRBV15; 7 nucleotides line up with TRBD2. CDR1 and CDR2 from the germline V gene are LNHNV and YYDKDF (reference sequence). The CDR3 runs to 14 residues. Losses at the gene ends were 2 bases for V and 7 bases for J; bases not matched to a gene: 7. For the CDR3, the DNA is TGTGCCACCAGCAGAACGGGCCCGGGAGGGACCCAGTACTTC. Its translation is CATSRTGPGGTQYF.

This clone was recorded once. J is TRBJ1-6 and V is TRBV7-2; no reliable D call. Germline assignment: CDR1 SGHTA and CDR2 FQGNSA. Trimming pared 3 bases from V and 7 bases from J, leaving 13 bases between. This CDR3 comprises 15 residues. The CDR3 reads CASSFGRPGNSPLHF. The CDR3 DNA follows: TGTGCCAGCAGCTTTGGACGCCCGGGGAATTCACCCCTCCACTTT.

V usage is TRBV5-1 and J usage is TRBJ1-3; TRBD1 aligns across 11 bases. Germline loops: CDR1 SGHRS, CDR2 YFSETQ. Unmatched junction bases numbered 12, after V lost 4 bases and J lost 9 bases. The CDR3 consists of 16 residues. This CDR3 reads CASSPLSPGQGGTIYF. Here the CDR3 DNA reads TGCGCCAGCAGCCCACTCTCTCCGGGACAGGGGGGCACCATATATTTT.

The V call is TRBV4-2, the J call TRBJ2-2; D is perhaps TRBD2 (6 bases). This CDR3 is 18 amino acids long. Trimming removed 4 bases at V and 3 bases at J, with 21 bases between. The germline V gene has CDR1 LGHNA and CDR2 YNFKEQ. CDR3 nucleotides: TGTGCCAGCAGCCCTCAGTCGGTGGAGGGGTTGGACACCGGGGAGCTGTTTTTT. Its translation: CASSPQSVEGLDTGELFF.

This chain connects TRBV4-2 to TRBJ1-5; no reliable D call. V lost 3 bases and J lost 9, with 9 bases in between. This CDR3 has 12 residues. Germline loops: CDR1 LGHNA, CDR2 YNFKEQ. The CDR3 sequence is CASSQEGGPQHF. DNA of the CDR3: TGTGCCAGCAGCCAGGAGGGCGGGCCCCAGCATTTT.

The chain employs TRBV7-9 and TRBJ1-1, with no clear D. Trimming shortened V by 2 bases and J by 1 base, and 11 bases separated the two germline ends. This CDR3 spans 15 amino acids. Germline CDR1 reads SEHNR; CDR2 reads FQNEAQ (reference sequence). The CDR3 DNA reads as TGTGCCAGCAGCTTAACGAGGGCAGGGAACACTGAAGCTTTCTTT. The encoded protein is CASSLTRAGNTEAFF.

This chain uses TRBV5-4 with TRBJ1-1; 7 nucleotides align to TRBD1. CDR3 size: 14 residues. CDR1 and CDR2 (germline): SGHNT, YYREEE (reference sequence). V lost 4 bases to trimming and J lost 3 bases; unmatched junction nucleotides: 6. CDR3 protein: CASSRGTEDTEAFF. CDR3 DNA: TGTGCCAGCAGCCGAGGGACAGAGGACACTGAAGCTTTCTTT.